Listed below are T cell receptor beta chains from one sample, sequenced in a study of blood T cells in healthy people across ages. A single record per CDR3 protein comes from TCRdb applying MiXCR to the 5' RACE reads. The sample has roughly 800,000 distinct CDR3 sequences; 58% are singletons. The sample taken for sequencing was blood. Every receptor here comes from a man under 40 in good health. Each CDR3 is given with its conserved first and last residue. Each record gives: clone size, D gene, J gene, CDR3 length, V gene, CDR3 DNA, CDR3 protein. A D gene is named only where the DNA matches it firmly. The size field is filled for only some rows; it gives once, few, many or a size class.

NA,NA,TRBJ2-7,15,TRBV3-1,TGTGCCAGCAGCCAAGCTGGCACGGAATCCTACGAGCAGTACTTC,CASSQAGTESYEQYF
NA,NA,TRBJ2-1,14,TRBV5-1,TGCGCCAGCAGCTTGCTTCGGACTAACAATGAGCAGTTCTTC,CASSLLRTNNEQFF
NA,NA,TRBJ1-2,14,TRBV3-1,TGTGCCAGCAGCTACGACAGGTATTGGAGTGGCTACACCTTC,CASSYDRYWSGYTF
NA,TRBD2,TRBJ2-1,15,TRBV29-1,TGCAGCGTTGTGCCTAGCGGGAGGGCCGCCCATGAGCAGTTCTTC,CSVVPSGRAAHEQFF
NA,TRBD2,TRBJ2-7,16,TRBV18,TGTGCCAGCTCACCACCTCCGGGACTAGTACCGTACGAGCAGTACTTC,CASSPPPGLVPYEQYF
few,NA,TRBJ2-3,14,TRBV7-2,TGTGCCAGTCAATGGCGGGGAAGCACAGATACGCAGTATTTT,CASQWRGSTDTQYF
NA,TRBD1,TRBJ2-7,16,TRBV7-2,TGTGCCAGCAGCTTAGAAGTAGGACAGGTCTCCGACGAGCAGTACTTC,CASSLEVGQVSDEQYF
NA,NA,TRBJ2-7,14,TRBV5-1,TGCGCCAGCAGCACCGCACAGGTTACCTACGAGCAGTACTTC,CASSTAQVTYEQYF
few,NA,TRBJ2-7,15,TRBV9,TGTGCCAGCAGCGCAGGAACAGGGGAGGTCTACGAGCAGTACTTC,CASSAGTGEVYEQYF
NA,NA,TRBJ1-1,17,TRBV6-5,TGTGCCAGCAGTTTATCGTTTATGCGGGCAACGAACACTGAAGCTTTCTTT,CASSLSFMRATNTEAFF
NA,NA,TRBJ2-7,12,TRBV10-3,TGTGCCATCAGTGAGGAGGATTGCGAGCAGTACTTC,CAISEEDCEQYF
NA,TRBD2,TRBJ2-3,18,TRBV3-1,TGTGCCAGCAGCCCTAGCCCGCGACTAGCGGTATACACAGATACGCAGTATTTT,CASSPSPRLAVYTDTQYF
NA,TRBD2,TRBJ2-1,15,TRBV5-1,TGCGCCAGCAGCAGCGGGATAGGGTTCTACAATGAGCAGTTCTTC,CASSSGIGFYNEQFF
few,NA,TRBJ1-5,15,TRBV7-2,TGTGCCAGCAGTCCGGACAGTGATAGCAATCAGCCCCAGCATTTT,CASSPDSDSNQPQHF
few,NA,TRBJ2-5,14,TRBV20-1,TGCAGTGCTAGTCTGACGGCTGGAGGGGCGACCCAGTACTTC,CSASLTAGGATQYF
NA,NA,TRBJ2-5,11,TRBV20-1,TGCAGTCCGGTGGATCGAGAGACCCAGTACTTC,CSPVDRETQYF
many,NA,TRBJ2-3,14,TRBV12-3/TRBV12-4,TGTGCCAGCAGTTTCGGGGTGAGAGGAGATGTGCAGTATTTT,CASSFGVRGDVQYF
NA,NA,TRBJ2-3,12,TRBV12-3/TRBV12-4,TGTGCCAGCAGCGGGGTCACAGATATGCAGTATTTT,CASSGVTDMQYF
NA,TRBD2,TRBJ2-1,14,TRBV27,TGTGCCAGCACCACGGGACTAGGCTGGAATGAGCAGTTCTTC,CASTTGLGWNEQFF
NA,TRBD2,TRBJ2-7,16,TRBV20-1,TGCAGTGCTAGAGTACTAGCGCGGGGCTCCTCCTACGAGCAGTACTTC,CSARVLARGSSYEQYF
few,NA,TRBJ1-5,14,TRBV12-3/TRBV12-4,TGTGCCAGCAGTTGGGATGTCGGCAATCAGCCCCAGCATTTT,CASSWDVGNQPQHF
NA,NA,TRBJ2-1,15,TRBV6-2/TRBV6-3,TGTGCCAGCAGTACCCCTCCTGGCGCCTACTTTGAGCAGTTCTTC,CASSTPPGAYFEQFF
NA,TRBD2,TRBJ2-7,14,TRBV7-2,TGTGCCAGCTCCGGGACTAGCGGGGACTACGAGCAGTACTTC,CASSGTSGDYEQYF
NA,NA,TRBJ2-7,15,TRBV5-1,TGCGCCAGCAGCGACCGGGACACAGCCTCCTACGAGCAGTACTTC,CASSDRDTASYEQYF
NA,NA,TRBJ2-1,16,TRBV7-9,TGTGCCAGCAGCTTAGATTGGGGGGGGGCTTACAATGAGCAGTTCTTC,CASSLDWGGAYNEQFF
NA,TRBD1,TRBJ2-1,13,TRBV29-1,TGCAGCGTGGGACAGGGCGCAACTAATGAGCAGTTCTTC,CSVGQGATNEQFF
NA,NA,TRBJ2-7,15,TRBV25-1,TGTGCCAGCAGTGATCATCAGGATATGATCGACGAGCAGTACTTC,CASSDHQDMIDEQYF